The source of this TCR beta chain is a study of T cell responses to AZD1222 COVID-19 vaccine. Notes on the study in general: Nearly half of spike-specific TCRs reportedly target variant regions that are unmutated in the B.1.351 and B.1.1.7 variants. Among the donors, most were white British and more were female, and clonal diversity was possibly underestimated.

To note about this clone: Its target is not known.

Assay: immunoSEQ multiplex PCR; the TCRdb copy retains only in-frame clones and omits some. Among roughly 150,000 clones listed, 85% to 95% were seen once. The CDR3 runs to 16 residues. The ends were cut back, 0 bases at V and 1 base at J, with 12 bases in the middle. Germline values: CDR1 SGHAT, CDR2 FQNNGV. The rearrangement uses TRBV11-2 and TRBJ1-1, with D unclear. This clonotype was obtained from an adult who received the AZD1222 COVID-19 vaccine. Specimen: peripheral blood, collected 28 days after the second AZD1222 dose. CDR3 DNA sequence: TGTGCCAGCAGCTTAGATGGTATGGCAGCGAACACTGAAGCTTTCTTT. It is translated as CASSLDGMAANTEAFF.